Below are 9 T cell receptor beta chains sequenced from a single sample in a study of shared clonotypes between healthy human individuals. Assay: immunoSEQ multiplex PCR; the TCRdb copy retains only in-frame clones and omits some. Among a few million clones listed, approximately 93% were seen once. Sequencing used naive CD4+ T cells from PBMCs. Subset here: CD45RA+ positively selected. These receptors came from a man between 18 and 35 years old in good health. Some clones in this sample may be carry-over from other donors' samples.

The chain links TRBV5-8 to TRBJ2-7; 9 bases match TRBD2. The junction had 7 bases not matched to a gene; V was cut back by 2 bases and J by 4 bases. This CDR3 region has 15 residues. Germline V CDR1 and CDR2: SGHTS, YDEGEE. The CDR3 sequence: CASSFELAGGYEQYF. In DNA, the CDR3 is TGTGCCAGCAGCTTCGAGCTTGCGGGAGGGTACGAGCAGTACTTC.

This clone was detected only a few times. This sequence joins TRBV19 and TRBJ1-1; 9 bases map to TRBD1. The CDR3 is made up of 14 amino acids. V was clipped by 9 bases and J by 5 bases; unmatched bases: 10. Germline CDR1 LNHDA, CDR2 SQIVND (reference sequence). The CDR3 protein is CASRPQGALTEAFF. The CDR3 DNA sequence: TGTGCCAGCCGGCCACAGGGGGCGTTGACTGAAGCTTTCTTT. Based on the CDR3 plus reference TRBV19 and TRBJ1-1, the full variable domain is DGGITQSPKYLFRKEGQNVTLSCEQNLNHDAMYWYRQDPGQGLRLIYYSQIVNDFQKGDIAEGYSVSREKKESFPLTVTSAQKNPTAFYLCASRPQGALTEAFFGQGTRLTVV.

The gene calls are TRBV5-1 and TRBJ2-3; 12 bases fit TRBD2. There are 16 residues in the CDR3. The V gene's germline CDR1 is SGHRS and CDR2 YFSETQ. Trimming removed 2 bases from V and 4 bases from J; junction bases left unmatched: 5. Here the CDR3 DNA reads TGCGCCAGCAGCTTCCAGACTAGCGGGAGCCCAGATACGCAGTATTTT. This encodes CASSFQTSGSPDTQYF.

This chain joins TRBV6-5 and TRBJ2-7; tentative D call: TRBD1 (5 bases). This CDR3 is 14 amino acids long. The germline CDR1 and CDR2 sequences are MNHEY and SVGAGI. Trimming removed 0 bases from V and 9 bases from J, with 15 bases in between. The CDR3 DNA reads TGTGCCAGCAGTTACTCGATGGGGCAGGTAGCGCAGTACTTC. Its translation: CASSYSMGQVAQYF.

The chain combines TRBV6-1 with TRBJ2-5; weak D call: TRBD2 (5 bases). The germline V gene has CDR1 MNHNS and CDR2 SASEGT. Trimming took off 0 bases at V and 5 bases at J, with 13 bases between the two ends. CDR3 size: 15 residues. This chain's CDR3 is CASSEATIGGETQYF. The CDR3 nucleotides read TGTGCCAGCAGTGAAGCGACCATAGGCGGGGAGACCCAGTACTTC.

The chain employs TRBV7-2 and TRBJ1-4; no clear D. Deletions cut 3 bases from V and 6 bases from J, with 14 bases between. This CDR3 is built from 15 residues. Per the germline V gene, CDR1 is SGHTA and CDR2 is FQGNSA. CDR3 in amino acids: CASSLMGNGDEKLFF. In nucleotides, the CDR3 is TGTGCCAGCAGCTTGATGGGTAATGGGGATGAAAAACTGTTTTTT.

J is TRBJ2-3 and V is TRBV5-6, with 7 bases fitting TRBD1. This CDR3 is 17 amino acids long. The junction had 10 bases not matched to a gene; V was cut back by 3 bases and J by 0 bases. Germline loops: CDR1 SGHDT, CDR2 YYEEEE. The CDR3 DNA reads TGTGCCAGCAGCTCAGACTACAGGGGTTCTAGCACAGATACGCAGTATTTT. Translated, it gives CASSSDYRGSSTDTQYF.

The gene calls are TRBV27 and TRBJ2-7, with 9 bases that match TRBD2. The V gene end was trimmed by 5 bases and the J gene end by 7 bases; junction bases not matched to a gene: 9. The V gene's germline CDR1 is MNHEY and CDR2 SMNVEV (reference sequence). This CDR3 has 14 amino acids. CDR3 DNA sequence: TGTGCCAGCAGTCAGACTAGCGGCCCTGTGGAGCAGTACTTC. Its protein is CASSQTSGPVEQYF.

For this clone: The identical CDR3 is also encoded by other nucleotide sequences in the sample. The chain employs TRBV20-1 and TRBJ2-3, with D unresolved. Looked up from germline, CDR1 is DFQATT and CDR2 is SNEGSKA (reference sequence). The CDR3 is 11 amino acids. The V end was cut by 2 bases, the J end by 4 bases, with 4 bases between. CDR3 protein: CSARLADTQYF. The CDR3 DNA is TGCAGTGCTAGATTGGCAGATACGCAGTATTTT.